This T cell receptor beta chain was identified during a study of blood T cell repertoires in COVID-19. How the authors handled the data: Reference gene primer amplification in the assay estimated nucleated cell counts. Some clones are missing from TCRdb's copy, which holds only in-frame ones; the method was immunoSEQ multiplex PCR. V and J calls and clone size follow that table, whereas D and trimming were derived from the DNA. Found here are over 150,000 clones, approximately 80% of them singletons; the top ten hold 10% to 15%. V lost 7 bases, J lost 0 bases, and 9 bases lay in between. The CDR3 covers 13 residues. CDR1 and CDR2 (germline): ENHRY, SYGVKD. Seattle enrolled patients during active infection and tracked them longitudinally.

The chain has TRBV10-3 and TRBJ1-1; possible D gene TRBD1, 5 bases. The receptor's source is a woman over 75 with COVID-19, enrolled during active disease. Material: peripheral blood. The DNA for the CDR3 is TGTGCCATCAAACAGGCCTTGAACACTGAAGCTTTCTTT. This sequence encodes CAIKQALNTEAFF.